The following is a TCR beta chain sequence with its context. These data come from a study of blood T cell repertoires in COVID-19. Germline V gene data show CDR1 as SGHNT and CDR2 as YENEEA. There are 16 residues in the CDR3. V was pared by 0 bases and J by 0 bases, with 11 bases between. Profiled with immunoSEQ multiplex PCR; TCRdb holds only in-frame clones, not every one. Of some 170,000 clones in the sample, around 83% were seen once. Sequencing used peripheral blood. This receptor was obtained from a woman between 55 and 75 years old with acute or convalescent COVID-19. The V call is TRBV11-3, the J call TRBJ1-1; a weak D match, TRBD1 (6 bases). The CDR3 coding sequence is TGTGCCAGCAGCTTAGATCAATGGGACATGAACACTGAAGCTTTCTTT. Protein sequence: CASSLDQWDMNTEAFF.